This T cell receptor (beta chain) was found in a study of OX40 agonist ivuxolimab in advanced cancers. Study overall: Six ivuxolimab dose levels, 0.01 to 10 mg/kg, were given intravenously every 2 weeks.

The assay was immunoSEQ multiplex PCR, and TCRdb's table has in-frame clones only and misses some. In the table there are some 90,000 clones, approximately 89% of which are singletons. The study's findings and limits: Not determined was the antigen specificity of the expanded peripheral T cells.

A remark on this clone: The antigen is undetermined.

The CDR3 has 13 amino acids. Trimming removed 8 bases from V and 1 base from J; junction bases left unmatched: 4. Germline-derived CDR1 and CDR2 are SGHRS and YFSETQ. This rearrangement joins TRBV5-1 to TRBJ2-7; 9 bases align to TRBD1. Sample: CD4+ or CD8+ T cells sorted from blood, taken in a trial of the OX40 agonist ivuxolimab. This sequence originates from an adult with an advanced solid tumor such as melanoma, head and neck, liver or kidney cancer. Here the CDR3 DNA reads TGCGCCAGTGGACAGGGGCAATCCTACGAGCAGTACTTC. The encoded protein is CASGQGQSYEQYF.